The present T cell receptor (beta chain) was sequenced within a study of human T cells and chemical hapten exposure (dated by TCRdb to about 2021). Describing the broader study: For sensitization, 2% DPC in acetone was applied to an approximately 2 cm by approximately 2 cm area of upper inner arm skin. Patients additionally received weekly therapeutic DPC doses to the scalp throughout the roughly 25-week study period. Patch testing was performed on the upper back with Finn chambers containing 0.01% DPC, and the patch tests were scored after 6 days according to International Contact Dermatitis Research Group standards. Alopecia areata with under or over 50% scalp involvement, alopecia totalis and alopecia universalis were represented in the patient cohort, which was mostly female. Libraries were pooled for sequencing, and per-sample TCR yields varied mainly because of small differences in library volumes within the pool. The study tracked peripheral blood TCR repertoire changes in vivo during primary and secondary sensitization to the hapten diphenylcyclopropenone (DPC) in alopecia patients. Patient blood was sampled pre-sensitization (week 0) and at 2, 6 and about 24 weeks after DPC sensitization. Under 30 alopecia patients gave blood for TCR sequencing at one to four time points (pre-sensitization, 2, 6 and 24 weeks).

This clonotype was found many times. Its antigen remains unidentified. Within one base of it there is no much larger clone, and no base qualities were kept. General conclusions and limits of the study: No change with DPC sensitization was found in the number of TCRs above 1 in 1000 frequency, and no evidence of global repertoire structure alterations was found. Compared with pre-sensitization or healthy control sets, expanded TCRs formed significantly more large CDR3 similarity clusters, which is consistent with antigen-driven responses. Patch test score was positively correlated with the number of PT1 expanded TCRs, with significance at thresholds 8, 16 and 32 but not at 4. After repeated subsampling, changes were observed in the strength of the expansion versus patch-test correlation and in the threshold at which the correlation became significant. All patients had alopecia, a presumed autoimmune disease, so their immune response might differ from that of healthy individuals.

The library relied on RACE. Sequencing instrument: NextSeq 500. During library preparation, unique molecular identifiers were attached to individual cDNA molecules so that TCRs could be counted in a quantitative, reproducible way. For every blood RNA sample, sequencing covered both the TCR alpha and TCR beta chains. The paper's data handling went like this. A median of about 100,000 TCRs per sample was observed, with a range of 23,224 to 690,600. V, J and CDR3 annotation of the TCR reads was performed with the Decombinator software suite. For the PS versus PT1 abundance plots, all samples were subsampled to the same number of TCRs (28,000). TCRs were defined as expanded if absent before sensitization and observed at least eight times at the 2-week time point. The public reads were reanalyzed by TCRdb: fastp trimming at Q25, MiXCR alignment, in-frame beta chains only. Rows with a matching CDR3 protein are joined into one entry that keeps the most common DNA and genes. The V and J calls reflect TCRdb's pipeline rather than the authors' work. The sample has roughly 100,000 distinct CDR3 sequences on record, approximately 10% of them singletons. The leading ten clones occupy approximately 3.4% of the sample.

This specimen's time point label, per the study, means: pre-sensitization, week 0. The sample's treatment or condition, from its label and the paper: therapeutic diphenylcyclopropenone sensitization with weekly scalp DPC. Blood at each patch-test visit was drawn before the patch test was applied. Eligible patients were aged 18 to 70, diagnosed with alopecia, deemed suitable for DPC therapy, and excluded if pregnant. Total RNA was isolated from unfractionated whole blood collected in Tempus Blood RNA tubes. The source is a woman aged 55-69 years with alopecia areata. Some clones in this sample may be carry-over from other donors' samples. Sequenced here: whole blood, sampled in connection with sensitization to the hapten diphenylcyclopropenone (DPC).

The CDR3 here reads CSAPLETGSSYGYTF. The DNA sequence is TGCAGTGCTCCACTGGAGACGGGCTCCTCCTATGGCTACACCTTC. The V and J segments used are TRBV20-1 and TRBJ1-2; the D gene remains uncertain. Inclusive of the bounding cysteine and phenylalanine, the CDR3 is 15 residues long. Only the CDR3 part of the read is kept: 45 bases, read in frame from the first base. V and J are truncated by 5 bases and 4 bases respectively, leaving an intervening sequence of 20 bases. Based on the germline V gene (reference sequence), the CDR1 and CDR2 sequences are DFQATT and SNEGSKA.